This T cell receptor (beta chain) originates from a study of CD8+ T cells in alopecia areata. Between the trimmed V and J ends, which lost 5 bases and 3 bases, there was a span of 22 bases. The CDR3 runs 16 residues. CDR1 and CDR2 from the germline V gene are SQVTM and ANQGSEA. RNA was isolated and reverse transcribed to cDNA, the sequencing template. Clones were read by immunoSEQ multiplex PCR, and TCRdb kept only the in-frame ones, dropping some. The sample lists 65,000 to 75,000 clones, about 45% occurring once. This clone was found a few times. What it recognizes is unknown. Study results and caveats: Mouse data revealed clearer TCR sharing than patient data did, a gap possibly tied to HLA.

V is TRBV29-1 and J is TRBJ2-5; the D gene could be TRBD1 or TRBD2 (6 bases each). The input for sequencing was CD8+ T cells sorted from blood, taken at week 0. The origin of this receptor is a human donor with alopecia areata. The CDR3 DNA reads TGCAGCGTTCAAGGGGGGATAGGGGCGGTTGAAGAGACCCAGTACTTC. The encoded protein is CSVQGGIGAVEETQYF.